These 3 T cell receptor delta chains originate from one sample sequenced in a study of gamma-delta T cells after stem cell transplantation. TCRdb used CATT to re-call clones from the RT-PCR reads. The table lists over 1,400 delta-chain clones, more than 14% of them singletons, with approximately 44% in the top ten. The sequenced sample was gamma-delta T cells. The receptors here all came from a human donor. It is not recorded whose cells these are; they may come from a transplant donor.

By share, this clone counts as large. V gene TRDV2 combines with J gene TRDJ1; 13 bases line up with TRDD3. This CDR3 has 19 amino acids. The germline gives CDR1 GEAIGNYY, CDR2 EKD. Trimming removed 0 bases from V and 0 bases from J; junction bases left unmatched: 9. The CDR3 region has the DNA TGTGCCTGTGACACCGTTACTGGGGGATACGCGGGGAACACCGATAAACTCATCTTT. Its translation: CACDTVTGGYAGNTDKLIF.

Notes on this clone: This likely stems from a read error, as it lies one base from a far larger clone. The identical CDR3 is also encoded by other nucleotide sequences in the sample. The chain has TRDV2 and TRDJ3; TRDD3 matches 7 bases. Germline-derived CDR1 and CDR2 are GEAIGNYY and EKD. This CDR3 comprises 20 residues. Losses at the gene ends were 1 base for V and 0 bases for J; bases not matched to a gene: 11. This CDR3 reads CACDTGPWGLSSWDTRQMFF. DNA for the CDR3: TGTGCCTGTGACACTGGTCCCTGGGGGTTGAGCTCCTGGGACACCCGACAGATGTTTTTC.

This clone was counted between two and nine times. The CDR3: CACDTLGDTSLTAQLFF. The CDR3 region has the DNA TGTGCCTGTGACACTCTGGGGGATACGTCATTGACAGCACAACTCTTCTTT. The rearrangement uses TRDV2 and TRDJ2; TRDD3 matches at 12 bases. V dropped 1 base and J dropped 2; count of bases not matched to a gene: 4. The CDR3 extends over 17 amino acids. Germline V gives CDR1 GEAIGNYY, CDR2 EKD.